One and the same sample provided the 9 T cell receptor beta chains below, sequenced in a study of vaccination and CD4 T cells after COVID-19 (dated by TCRdb to between 2021 and 2024). The treatment or condition label for this specimen denotes: roughly nine-day PBMC culture with coronavirus spike peptide pools or control peptides (ViraFEST assay). Library construction relied on PCR. The run used an Illumina iSeq 100. DNA from cultured CD4+ T cells was subjected to TCR sequencing with the Oncomine TCR Beta short-read assay at the Johns Hopkins FTIC core. TCRdb reprocessed the public reads (quality trimming at Q25 with fastp, clone calling with MiXCR) and kept in-frame beta chains. Merged by CDR3 protein, the rows form single entries marked with the most common genes and DNA. Within this sample are some 20,000 distinct CDR3 sequences, with around 45% of them counted one time only. The ten top clones hold approximately 15% of the sample.

No antigen has been assigned to these receptors. Input material: CD4+ T cells from blood, cultured in vitro. Every receptor here comes from a human donor who had recovered from COVID-19.

This clonotype has a handful of counts. The J gene is TRBJ1-1, the V gene TRBV20-1; weak D call: TRBD1 (6 bases). Germline V lookup: CDR1 DFQATT, CDR2 SNEGSKA (reference sequence). V dropped 6 bases and J dropped 0 bases, with 11 bases sitting between them. CDR3 length: 13 residues. The CDR3 region has the DNA TGCAGTGCGGGGACAAACATGAACACTGAAGCTTTCTTT. Translating it yields CSAGTNMNTEAFF.

The count of this clonotype is one. J is TRBJ2-5 and V is TRBV18; possible D gene TRBD1, 6 bases. The V end lost 3 bases, the J end lost 2 bases, and 10 bases lay between the germline ends. Germline V gene sequence: CDR1 KGHSH, CDR2 LQKENI. The CDR3 extends over 14 amino acids. CDR3 coding DNA: TGTGCCAGCTCACCCGACAGGCGTCAAGAGACCCAGTACTTC. It encodes CASSPDRRQETQYF. Full variable domain (rest looked up from reference TRBV18 and TRBJ2-5): NAGVMQNPRHLVRRRGQEARLRCSPMKGHSHVYWYRQLPEEGLKFMVYLQKENIIDESGMPKERFSAEFPKEGPSILRIQQVVRGDSAAYFCASSPDRRQETQYFGPGTRLLVL.

This chain links TRBV5-1 with TRBJ1-6, with D maybe TRBD1 (6 bases). Germline assignment: CDR1 SGHRS and CDR2 YFSETQ. This CDR3 has 16 residues. The V end was cut by 2 bases, the J end by 4 bases, with 13 bases between. CDR3 amino acids: CASSFQGTGYNSPLHF. The CDR3 nucleotides read TGCGCCAGCAGCTTCCAGGGGACGGGTTATAATTCACCCCTCCACTTT.

V is TRBV6-1 and J is TRBJ2-7, with 9 nucleotides matching TRBD1. The ends lost 10 bases at V and 7 bases at J; junction bases unmatched: 14. The CDR3 sequence is 14 residues long. The V gene's germline CDR1 is MNHNS and CDR2 SASEGT. CDR3 residues: CANELTGGPGEQYF. CDR3 nucleotide sequence: TGTGCCAACGAACTGACAGGGGGACCGGGGGAGCAGTACTTC.

CDR3: CASSLSGTGGAYEQYF. CDR3 DNA: TGTGCCAGCAGTTTATCCGGGACAGGGGGCGCCTACGAGCAGTACTTC. The chain joins TRBV6-5 to TRBJ2-7; 12 bases are a match to TRBD1. Germline assignment: CDR1 MNHEY and CDR2 SVGAGI. The CDR3 loop spans 16 amino acids. The V segment lost 4 bases and the J segment 2 bases; nucleotides outside the gene matches: 6.

The chain couples TRBV15 to TRBJ2-1; TRBD2 matches at 11 bases. The CDR3 loop spans 17 amino acids. With V trimmed by 2 bases and J by 8 bases, 11 bases remained unmatched. Germline loops: CDR1 LNHNV, CDR2 YYDKDF (reference sequence). For the CDR3, the DNA is TGTGCCACCAGCAGATTTAGCGGGGGGGCGTCATTACATGAGCAGTTCTTC. Protein product: CATSRFSGGASLHEQFF.

Only a few counts were recorded for this clonotype. The chain employs TRBV24-1 and TRBJ2-2, with 11 nucleotides matching TRBD2. The germline V gene encodes CDR1 KGHDR and CDR2 SFDVKD. CDR3 length: 16 residues. Germline trimming cut 6 bases from V and 4 bases from J; bases unmatched to any gene: 6. CDR3 DNA: TGTGCCACCAGTCAACTAGCGGGGGTAACCACCGGGGAGCTGTTTTTT. It is translated as CATSQLAGVTTGELFF.

This clonotype was counted only a few times. The rearrangement uses TRBV19 and TRBJ1-5, with TRBD1 as a possible D gene (5 bases). The germline V and J ends were trimmed by 3 bases and 2 bases, with 11 bases remaining between them. Germline CDR1 and CDR2: LNHDA and SQIVND (reference sequence). The CDR3 has 15 residues. CDR3 protein: CASSMETVGNQPQHF. The DNA of the CDR3 is TGTGCCAGTAGTATGGAGACAGTTGGCAATCAGCCCCAGCATTTT.

The chain combines TRBV6-1 with TRBJ2-7, with D perhaps TRBD2 (6 bases). Per germline, CDR1 MNHNS and CDR2 SASEGT. Trimming shortened V by 7 bases and J by 7 bases, and 20 bases separated the two germline ends. The CDR3 is 14 residues long. The CDR3 loop is CASIHGLASSEQYF. CDR3 in DNA: TGTGCCAGCATTCATGGCCTAGCGAGTTCTGAGCAGTACTTC.